The T cell receptor (beta chain) described here comes from a study of blood T cell repertoires in COVID-19. After removal of 3 bases from V and 4 bases from J, the junction contained 3 bases not matched to a gene. The CDR3 spans 14 residues. Germline CDR1 and CDR2: GTSNPN and SVGIG (reference sequence). Only in-frame clones appear in the TCRdb table, and some are missing; sequencing was by immunoSEQ multiplex PCR. The sample has tens of thousands of clones; about 90% are singletons. Specimen: peripheral blood. J is TRBJ2-2 and V is TRBV30, with 9 positions matching TRBD2. This clonotype was obtained from a man at least 80 years old in a cohort sampled during active COVID-19. CDR3 in amino acids: CAWRLAGGTGELFF. In nucleotides, the CDR3 is TGTGCCTGGAGACTAGCGGGCGGCACCGGGGAGCTGTTTTTT.